This TCR beta chain was profiled in a study of neurological immune-mediated disorders (dated by TCRdb to the late 2010s). General notes on the study: Using UMI-based sequencing, the study compared peripheral blood TCR-beta repertoires from patients with HTLV-I-associated myelopathy (HAM/TSP), patients with multiple sclerosis, and healthy controls. Alongside PBMC samples, the set of about 97 TCR-beta libraries contained longitudinal samples, technical triplicates, and paired CD4+ and CD8+ T-cell subsets that had been sorted. Technical triplicate libraries were sequenced to precisely calculate how much the frequency of each individual clone varied. The cohort was made up of 68 subjects, consisting of around 14 HAM/TSP patients, around 35 multiple sclerosis patients and 20 or so healthy controls.

This clonotype was seen many times. No antigen is known for it. Base qualities are not at hand, and no much larger clone is one base apart. cDNA synthesis used template-switch 5'RACE with a primer carrying a 10-nucleotide random unique molecular identifier tagging each TCR transcript. Each sequencing run produced over 180 million TCR-beta sequences covering 15-18 subjects. Total RNA was extracted with the RNeasy kit. TCR-beta VDJ regions were amplified with primers for the TCR constant region and the 5'RACE anchor, using the KAPA Real-time Library Amplification kit. Sample indexes and Illumina adaptors were added in a first PCR, and a second PCR then increased library yield. After purification with Ampure beads, the TCR product of roughly 650 bp was size-selected on a 2% E-gel SizeSelection system. Library quality was checked on a Bioanalyzer, concentration was measured with Qubit, and libraries were quantified with the Kapa Library Quantification kit before pooling. Libraries were sequenced paired-end 2 x 150 bp on an Illumina HiSeq 2500. To increase sequence diversity, roughly 25-31% phiX was spiked into each library pool. Per the authors' processing: Quality-filtered reads were processed with the UMI-based MiGEC pipeline, which removed over 75% of raw TCR sequences during error correction. VDJ genes were aligned to IMGT germline references, and clonotypes were defined by unique CDR3 amino acid sequence plus V-J genes. VDJtools evaluated clonal expansion, Shannon diversity and CDR3 relatedness (CalcPairwiseDistances, ClusterSamples); CLCbio workbench built phylogenetic trees. Clones with at least 8 unique UMIs were defined as expanded, with this threshold being based on coefficient-of-variation modelling across technical triplicates. The public reads were reanalyzed by TCRdb: fastp trimming at Q25, MiXCR alignment, in-frame beta chains only. CDR3 protein sequences are deduplicated, and each keeps its most common genes and DNA. The V and J calls and clone size come from TCRdb's table, not from the authors' own analysis. This sample lists 30,000 to 40,000 distinct CDR3 sequences; 11% were detected once. The ten biggest clones cover around 3.9% of the sample.

Read against the paper, the sample's time point label means: technical triplicate 1. Libraries from unsorted PBMCs were made from 2 million PBMCs kept in RNAlater at -80 degrees C until RNA extraction. Peripheral blood underwent Ficoll-Hypaque density gradient centrifugation to isolate PBMCs, which were then cryopreserved in liquid nitrogen. The CDR3 measures 17 amino acids from cysteine to phenylalanine. CDR3 DNA only is kept here, 51 bases in frame from base 1. Looking up the germline V gene yields CDR1 SGDLS and CDR2 YYNGEE. A distance of 16 bases separates the germline ends of V and J, which lose 0 bases and 0 bases respectively. The paper as a whole reports these results and caveats: The highest TCR clonal expansion was observed in HAM/TSP patients, whereas the lowest was observed in MS patients, even when compared with healthy controls. Expanded clones from different subjects shared no identical CDR3 amino acid sequences, which suggests that TCR-beta repertoires were private in all groups.

Recombination joined TRBV9 with TRBJ2-7, with no confident D gene call. The receptor's source is a man aged 55 to 70 with HTLV-1-associated myelopathy (HAM/TSP). The sample comprised PBMCs. The bases read TGTGCCAGCAGCGTAGGATGGAAGGACCACAGCTCCTACGAGCAGTACTTC. This gives the protein CASSVGWKDHSSYEQYF. The CDR3 plus the reference TRBV9 and TRBJ2-7 genes for the other parts give the full variable domain: DSGVTQTPKHLITATGQRVTLRCSPRSGDLSVYWYQQSLDQGLQFLIQYYNGEERAKGNILERFSAQQFPDLHSELNLSSLELGDSALYFCASSVGWKDHSSYEQYFGPGTRLTVT.